This TCR beta chain comes out of a study of blood T cells in healthy people across ages. The authors ran a second PCR of roughly 6 to 12 cycles using a sample-barcoded 5' primer and a J-beta primer mix. TCRdb re-called the 5' RACE reads through MiXCR, storing one row per CDR3 protein. The table includes 1.5 million to 2 million distinct CDR3 sequences, about 50% detected once. Germline CDR1 and CDR2: SQVTM and ANQGSEA. V lost 6 bases, J lost 8 bases, and 8 bases stayed unmatched. The CDR3 runs 13 residues. This clonotype originated in a woman aged 40 to 50 in good health. This sequence joins TRBV29-1 and TRBJ1-4; TRBD1 matches at 8 bases. Material for sequencing was blood. Written as DNA, the CDR3 is TGCAGCGTCATTTCAGGGGGCGAGGAAAAACTGTTTTTT. This sequence encodes CSVISGGEEKLFF.